This TCR beta chain was captured by sequencing in a study of blood T cell repertoires in COVID-19. Per the study methods: Estimated nucleated cell counts came from reference gene primer amplification. TCRdb keeps only in-frame clones here, not all; method: immunoSEQ multiplex PCR. That table is the source of V, J and clone size, and D and trimming were worked out from the DNA. The sample gives 200,000 to 300,000 clones, approximately 86% of which show up once; 1.5% to 2% is in the top ten. Losses at the gene ends were 0 bases for V and 3 bases for J; bases not matched to a gene: 5. The germline CDR1 and CDR2 sequences are MNHEY and SVGAGI. This CDR3 contains 15 residues.

The sample comprised peripheral blood. This TCR came from a man under 40 with active or convalescent COVID-19. The chain couples TRBV6-5 to TRBJ2-7, with 7 nucleotides matching TRBD2. In DNA form, the CDR3 reads TGTGCCAGCAGTTACTCGATTACGGGGGGCTACGAGCAGTACTTC. Protein product: CASSYSITGGYEQYF.